The rows below give T cell receptor beta chains drawn from one sample of a study of blood T cell repertoires in COVID-19. Assay used: immunoSEQ multiplex PCR; TCRdb lists only in-frame clones, some missing. The profile covers roughly 150,000 clones, with about 83% appearing a single time and approximately 12% taken by the ten largest. The sequencing input was peripheral blood. The receptor set was obtained from a man in his sixties or seventies who had recovered from COVID-19. Both conserved end residues are part of each CDR3. The D gene is left open where the match is weak. Not all rows give a size; the values are once, few, many and, for expanded clones, a class.

CDR3 protein,CDR3 DNA,J gene,clone size,D gene,V gene
CASSLGISGPYEQYF,TGTGCCAGCAGCTTGGGGATTAGCGGTCCCTACGAGCAGTACTTC,TRBJ2-7,NA,NA,TRBV5-4
CASSSQGTDQETQYF,TGTGCCAGCAGCTCCCAGGGGACAGACCAAGAGACCCAGTACTTC,TRBJ2-5,NA,TRBD1,TRBV6-5
CASSLEPGSEQFF,TGTGCCAGCAGCCTCGAGCCCGGGAGTGAGCAGTTCTTC,TRBJ2-1,once,NA,TRBV11-2
CASSYFAGRTYEQYF,TGTGCCAGCAGTTACTTCGCGGGAAGAACTTACGAGCAGTACTTC,TRBJ2-7,NA,NA,TRBV6-2/TRBV6-3
CAWSGQDGSPLHF,TGTGCCTGGAGTGGCCAGGATGGTTCACCCCTCCACTTT,TRBJ1-6,once,NA,TRBV30
CASSSESSYNEQFF,TGTGCCAGCTCCAGCGAGAGCTCCTACAATGAGCAGTTCTTC,TRBJ2-1,NA,NA,TRBV28
CASSLGQLYGYTF,TGTGCCAGCAGTTTAGGACAGCTATATGGCTACACCTTC,TRBJ1-2,NA,NA,TRBV28
CASSLGAPTGGRDTQYF,TGTGCCAGCAGCTTAGGGGCCCCGACAGGGGGGCGAGATACGCAGTATTTT,TRBJ2-3,once,TRBD1,TRBV7-6
CASSSRTGKNTEAFF,TGTGCCAGCAGCTCGAGGACAGGGAAGAACACTGAAGCTTTCTTT,TRBJ1-1,NA,TRBD1,TRBV7-8
CASSLIPGGEQFF,TGTGCCAGCAGCTTAATTCCGGGGGGTGAGCAGTTCTTC,TRBJ2-1,NA,TRBD2,TRBV7-2
CASSPASGWGGTEAFF,TGTGCCAGCAGTCCTGCCAGCGGTTGGGGTGGCACTGAAGCTTTCTTT,TRBJ1-1,NA,NA,TRBV2
CASSPGSFEQYF,TGTGCCAGCAGTCCAGGTTCGTTTGAGCAGTACTTC,TRBJ2-7,NA,NA,TRBV28
CASSQPPGSVTDTQYF,TGCGCCAGCAGCCAACCCCCCGGGTCGGTCACAGATACGCAGTATTTT,TRBJ2-3,NA,NA,TRBV4-1
CASKRREVWGELFF,TGTGCCAGCAAACGGCGGGAGGTTTGGGGGGAGCTGTTTTTT,TRBJ2-2,NA,TRBD2,TRBV6-5
CASSFTDSTEAFF,TGTGCCAGCAGTTTCACCGACAGCACTGAAGCTTTCTTT,TRBJ1-1,NA,NA,TRBV6-2/TRBV6-3
CASSPGTGDYEQYF,TGTGCCAGCAGTCCCGGGACAGGCGACTACGAGCAGTACTTC,TRBJ2-7,NA,TRBD1,TRBV6-5
CASSSESYNEQFF,TGCGCCAGCAGCTCGGAGTCCTACAATGAGCAGTTCTTC,TRBJ2-1,NA,NA,TRBV5-1
CASSIRPGAEGYTF,TGTGCCAGCAGCATCCGACCAGGGGCTGAAGGCTACACCTTC,TRBJ1-2,NA,NA,TRBV9
CASRGGLAVLENTGELFF,TGTGCCAGCAGGGGTGGACTAGCGGTGCTTGAAAACACCGGGGAGCTGTTTTTT,TRBJ2-2,NA,TRBD2,TRBV7-9
CASTVYVGEGRGYTF,TGCGCCAGCACCGTGTATGTGGGGGAGGGCAGGGGCTACACCTTC,TRBJ1-2,NA,NA,TRBV4-1
CASSTDRDPYEQYF,TGCGCCAGCAGCACGGACAGGGACCCCTACGAGCAGTACTTC,TRBJ2-7,NA,TRBD1,TRBV5-1
CASSYSRRSETEAFF,TGTGCCAGCAGTTACTCGAGGAGATCCGAGACTGAAGCTTTCTTT,TRBJ1-1,NA,NA,TRBV6-5
CASSQGTRINTGELFF,TGTGCCAGCAGCCAAGGGACTAGGATTAACACCGGGGAGCTGTTTTTT,TRBJ2-2,NA,TRBD2,TRBV7-9
CSVLAGGTTYEQYF,TGCAGCGTTCTTGCGGGAGGGACAACCTACGAGCAGTACTTC,TRBJ2-7,NA,TRBD2,TRBV29-1
CASGLVLGTAEAFF,TGTGCTAGTGGTTTGGTACTGGGCACCGCTGAAGCTTTCTTT,TRBJ1-1,NA,NA,TRBV12-5
CAWSPPGLAGGLNTGELFF,TGTGCCTGGAGTCCCCCCGGACTAGCGGGAGGGCTAAACACCGGGGAGCTGTTTTTT,TRBJ2-2,NA,TRBD2,TRBV30
CASSIREFTEAFF,TGTGCCAGTAGTATTAGGGAGTTCACTGAAGCTTTCTTT,TRBJ1-1,NA,NA,TRBV19
CASSSRQGDGYTF,TGTGCCAGCAGTTCACGACAGGGTGATGGCTACACCTTC,TRBJ1-2,NA,TRBD1,TRBV12-3/TRBV12-4
CASSPWRSNTGELFF,TGTGCCAGCAGTCCCTGGCGGAGCAACACCGGGGAGCTGTTTTTT,TRBJ2-2,once,NA,TRBV27
CASSLGLAGATYEQYF,TGTGCCAGCAGCTTGGGACTAGCGGGTGCCACCTACGAGCAGTACTTC,TRBJ2-7,NA,TRBD2,TRBV5-4
CASSVGASSQFF,TGTGCCAGCAGCGTGGGGGCTAGCTCGCAGTTCTTC,TRBJ2-1,NA,NA,TRBV7-6
CASSPSGQGGNEQFF,TGCGCCAGCAGCCCCTCGGGACAGGGTGGCAATGAGCAGTTCTTC,TRBJ2-1,once,TRBD1,TRBV5-1
CASSLVSRIEQFF,TGTGCCAGCAGCTTAGTGAGCAGGATTGAGCAGTTCTTC,TRBJ2-1,NA,NA,TRBV11-2
CATQADSGNTIYF,TGTGCCACCCAGGCTGACTCTGGAAACACCATATATTTT,TRBJ1-3,once,NA,TRBV28
CASSGLAGGASVNEQFF,TGTGCCAGCAGCGGCCTAGCGGGAGGGGCGTCGGTCAATGAGCAGTTCTTC,TRBJ2-1,NA,TRBD2,TRBV9
CAWSVGVGRPGYTF,TGTGCCTGGAGTGTAGGGGTTGGCAGGCCCGGCTACACCTTC,TRBJ1-2,NA,NA,TRBV30
CASSRTTSGDPYEQYF,TGCGCCAGCAGCCGCACAACTAGCGGGGATCCCTACGAGCAGTACTTC,TRBJ2-7,NA,TRBD2,TRBV5-1
CASSTPGQRYGYTF,TGTGCCAGTAGTACCCCGGGACAGCGGTATGGCTACACCTTC,TRBJ1-2,few,TRBD1,TRBV19
CASKEGHRRETQYF,TGTGCCAGCAAAGAGGGCCACCGTAGAGAGACCCAGTACTTC,TRBJ2-5,NA,NA,TRBV2
CATDPDGTEAFF,TGTGCCACCGACCCTGACGGGACTGAAGCTTTCTTT,TRBJ1-1,few,NA,TRBV7-9
CASSDQGPSYNEQFF,TGTGCCAGCAGTGACCAGGGTCCCTCCTACAATGAGCAGTTCTTC,TRBJ2-1,NA,NA,TRBV2
CASRRQGAYEQYF,TGTGCCAGCAGGAGACAGGGGGCCTACGAGCAGTACTTC,TRBJ2-7,NA,TRBD1,TRBV3-1/TRBV3-2
CASSLDSSYNEQFF,TGTGCCAGCAGCTTAGATAGCTCCTACAATGAGCAGTTCTTC,TRBJ2-1,many,NA,TRBV7-9
CASTSSGRPYEQYF,TGCGCCAGCACCTCTAGCGGGAGGCCCTACGAGCAGTACTTC,TRBJ2-7,once,TRBD2,TRBV23-1
CASSLDGGLNTGELFF,TGTGCCAGCAGCCTAGATGGGGGACTTAACACCGGGGAGCTGTTTTTT,TRBJ2-2,NA,NA,TRBV7-8
CASSVGGQNTGELFF,TGTGCCAGCAGCGTAGGGGGGCAGAACACCGGGGAGCTGTTTTTT,TRBJ2-2,NA,NA,TRBV9
CASSLAGTGYTGELFF,TGCGCCAGCAGCTTGGCCGGGACAGGGTACACCGGGGAGCTGTTTTTT,TRBJ2-2,NA,TRBD1,TRBV5-1
CASSQDYRGSRPETQYF,TGCGCCAGCAGCCAAGATTACCGCGGGAGTCGGCCAGAGACCCAGTACTTC,TRBJ2-5,few,TRBD2,TRBV4-3
CASSPYSGRGGANVLTF,TGTGCCAGCAGCCCATATAGCGGGAGAGGTGGGGCCAACGTCCTGACTTTC,TRBJ2-6,NA,TRBD2,TRBV11-2
CASSYLAGVGNEQFF,TGCGCCAGCAGCTACTTAGCGGGAGTCGGGAATGAGCAGTTCTTC,TRBJ2-1,NA,TRBD2,TRBV5-1
CASSLVGGSNTEAFF,TGTGCCAGCAGCTTGGTGGGGGGGTCCAACACTGAAGCTTTCTTT,TRBJ1-1,NA,NA,TRBV5-4
CASTLAGGLGANVLTF,TGCGCCAGCACACTAGCGGGAGGGCTTGGGGCCAACGTCCTGACTTTC,TRBJ2-6,NA,TRBD2,TRBV5-1
CASSLGPSNYLQYF,TGTGCCAGCAGTTTGGGCCCCTCGAATTACTTGCAGTATTTT,TRBJ2-3,few,NA,TRBV6-5
CASSNYRGLPGDEQYF,TGTGCCAGTAGTAATTACAGGGGCCTTCCCGGGGACGAGCAGTACTTC,TRBJ2-7,NA,TRBD1,TRBV19
CASSLPGGMYEQYF,TGTGCCAGCAGCCTTCCTGGAGGGATGTACGAGCAGTACTTC,TRBJ2-7,NA,NA,TRBV5-4
CASRGQGSHEQYF,TGTGCCAGCAGAGGACAGGGATCTCACGAGCAGTACTTC,TRBJ2-7,NA,TRBD1,TRBV6-5
CAILGRALGEQFF,TGTGCCATCTTGGGGAGGGCCCTCGGTGAGCAGTTCTTC,TRBJ2-1,NA,TRBD2,TRBV10-3
CASSLDRVDQPQHF,TGTGCCAGCAGTTTGGACAGGGTTGACCAGCCCCAGCATTTT,TRBJ1-5,NA,TRBD1,TRBV7-9
CASSLSGTPSTDTQYF,TGCGCCAGCAGCCTGTCCGGGACTCCGAGCACAGATACGCAGTATTTT,TRBJ2-3,NA,NA,TRBV5-1